A selection of T cell receptor beta chains follows, all from one sample in a study of cytomegalovirus exposure and HLA in healthy donors. The repertoire was sequenced with immunoSEQ multiplex PCR; TCRdb's copy has only in-frame clones and lacks some. Found here are over 150,000 clones, roughly 78% of them singletons; the top ten hold 1%. The sequenced sample was PBMCs. Source of these receptors: a woman aged 45 to 65 in good health and CMV-seropositive. The CDR3 runs from the conserved cysteine through the conserved F or W. The D gene is left open where the match is weak. The listing skips clone size in some rows; elsewhere it reads once, few, many or a size class.

V	D	J	size	CDR3	DNA
TRBV7-2	TRBD1	TRBJ2-5	few	CASSRGQGETQYF	TGTGCCAGCAGCCGTGGACAGGGAGAGACCCAGTACTTC
TRBV9	-	TRBJ2-2	-	CASSVDGTPTGELFF	TGTGCCAGCAGCGTAGATGGGACACCCACCGGGGAGCTGTTTTTT
TRBV19	-	TRBJ2-3	-	CASSMWRGAGTDTQYF	TGTGCCAGTAGTATGTGGCGGGGCGCTGGGACAGATACGCAGTATTTT
TRBV9	TRBD2	TRBJ2-1	-	CASSVVGGGPNEQFF	TGTGCCAGCAGCGTAGTTGGGGGGGGACCGAATGAGCAGTTCTTC
TRBV7-2	-	TRBJ2-5	-	CASSPGWRGQEETQYF	TGTGCCAGCAGCCCCGGATGGCGTGGGCAGGAAGAGACCCAGTACTTC
TRBV28	-	TRBJ2-3	-	CASSLGTSTDTQYF	TGTGCCAGCAGTTTAGGTACTAGCACAGATACGCAGTATTTT
TRBV11-3	TRBD2	TRBJ2-1	-	CASSLGTSAQFF	TGTGCCAGCAGCTTAGGAACTAGCGCGCAGTTCTTC
TRBV5-1	TRBD1	TRBJ2-7	-	CASSWGQGSTYEQYF	TGCGCCAGCAGCTGGGGACAGGGGTCGACCTACGAGCAGTACTTC
TRBV7-2	-	TRBJ2-7	-	CASSFTGYEQYF	TGTGCCAGCAGCTTCACAGGCTACGAGCAGTACTTC
TRBV28	-	TRBJ1-2	-	CASRWGRGDYGYTF	TGTGCCAGCAGGTGGGGGAGGGGTGACTATGGCTACACCTTC
TRBV7-3	-	TRBJ2-1	-	CASSPPGNEQFF	TGTGCCAGCAGCCCACCCGGCAATGAGCAGTTCTTC
TRBV4-3	TRBD1	TRBJ2-5	few	CASSQEQGIGQETQYF	TGCGCCAGCAGCCAAGAACAGGGGATAGGGCAAGAGACCCAGTACTTC
TRBV28	TRBD2	TRBJ2-1	-	CASKTLAGAYNEQFF	TGTGCCAGCAAAACTCTAGCGGGAGCTTACAATGAGCAGTTCTTC
TRBV18	TRBD2	TRBJ2-7	-	CASSPRTSNYEQYF	TGTGCCAGCTCACCAAGGACTAGCAACTACGAGCAGTACTTC
TRBV27	TRBD1	TRBJ1-1	-	CASSYLGDRQNTEAFF	TGTGCCAGCAGTTATCTCGGGGACAGGCAGAACACTGAAGCTTTCTTT
TRBV7-9	-	TRBJ2-7	-	CASSFDSSYEQYF	TGTGCCAGCAGCTTCGACAGCTCCTACGAGCAGTACTTC
TRBV9	-	TRBJ2-6	-	CASSARVPGANVLTF	TGTGCCAGCAGCGCCAGGGTTCCTGGGGCCAACGTCCTGACTTTC
TRBV5-3	-	TRBJ2-1	-	CARSLRGTSRRGNGNEQFF	TGTGCCAGAAGCTTGAGGGGGACCTCTCGGAGAGGGAATGGCAATGAGCAGTTCTTC
TRBV7-7	TRBD1	TRBJ2-7	-	CASSLARDRVTYEQYF	TGTGCTAGCAGCTTGGCCCGGGACAGGGTTACCTACGAGCAGTACTTC
TRBV7-2	-	TRBJ1-2	-	CASSFQGFDYGYTF	TGTGCCAGCAGCTTCCAGGGTTTCGACTATGGCTACACCTTC
TRBV2	TRBD1	TRBJ1-1	few	CASSGTGGGTEAFF	TGTGCCAGCAGTGGGACAGGGGGTGGGACTGAAGCTTTCTTT
TRBV7-2	-	TRBJ2-5	few	CASSPRGTPETQYF	TGTGCCAGCAGCCCGAGGGGGACACCAGAGACCCAGTACTTC
TRBV7-2	TRBD1	TRBJ1-2	-	CASSFGQAGEERRGYTF	TGTGCCAGCAGCTTTGGACAGGCTGGAGAGGAGCGACGTGGCTACACCTTC
TRBV28	-	TRBJ1-1	once	CASSFFQGKSENTEAFF	TGTGCCAGCAGTTTTTTTCAGGGGAAGAGTGAGAACACTGAAGCTTTCTTT
TRBV27	TRBD1	TRBJ1-2	-	CASSLIQGAAYTF	TGTGCCAGCAGTTTAATACAGGGGGCTGCCTACACCTTC
TRBV19	-	TRBJ1-1	-	CATRLVGGRTEAFF	TGTGCCACCCGATTAGTTGGGGGCCGCACTGAAGCTTTCTTT
TRBV19	-	TRBJ2-2	-	CASSIVTNGGELFF	TGTGCCAGTAGTATAGTGACAAATGGCGGGGAGCTGTTTTTT
TRBV7-2	-	TRBJ2-7	-	CASSGAETFTEQYF	TGTGCCAGCAGCGGAGCCGAGACCTTCACCGAGCAGTACTTC
TRBV19	TRBD1	TRBJ1-2	-	CASRGTAPPNYGYTF	TGTGCCAGTAGAGGGACAGCCCCTCCTAACTATGGCTACACCTTC
TRBV6-1	TRBD2	TRBJ2-1	-	CASSWDYYNEQFF	TGTGCCAGCTCATGGGACTACTACAATGAGCAGTTCTTC
TRBV7-6	-	TRBJ1-3	-	CASSLAQGKGNTIYF	TGTGCCAGCAGCTTAGCGCAGGGGAAAGGAAACACCATATATTTT
TRBV6-1	-	TRBJ1-2	-	CASSEGGGQSYGYTF	TGTGCCAGCAGTGAAGGAGGAGGACAGAGCTATGGCTACACCTTC
TRBV6-1	-	TRBJ1-4	-	CASRLSGDEKLFF	TGTGCCAGCAGACTCTCAGGGGATGAAAAACTGTTTTTT
TRBV7-2	TRBD1	TRBJ1-5	-	CASSYTGTGGRGQPQHF	TGTGCCAGCAGTTATACCGGGACAGGGGGCCGAGGTCAGCCCCAGCATTTT
TRBV28	-	TRBJ2-7	-	CASSFSGSGTYEQYF	TGTGCCAGCAGTTTCTCAGGTTCGGGGACCTACGAGCAGTACTTC